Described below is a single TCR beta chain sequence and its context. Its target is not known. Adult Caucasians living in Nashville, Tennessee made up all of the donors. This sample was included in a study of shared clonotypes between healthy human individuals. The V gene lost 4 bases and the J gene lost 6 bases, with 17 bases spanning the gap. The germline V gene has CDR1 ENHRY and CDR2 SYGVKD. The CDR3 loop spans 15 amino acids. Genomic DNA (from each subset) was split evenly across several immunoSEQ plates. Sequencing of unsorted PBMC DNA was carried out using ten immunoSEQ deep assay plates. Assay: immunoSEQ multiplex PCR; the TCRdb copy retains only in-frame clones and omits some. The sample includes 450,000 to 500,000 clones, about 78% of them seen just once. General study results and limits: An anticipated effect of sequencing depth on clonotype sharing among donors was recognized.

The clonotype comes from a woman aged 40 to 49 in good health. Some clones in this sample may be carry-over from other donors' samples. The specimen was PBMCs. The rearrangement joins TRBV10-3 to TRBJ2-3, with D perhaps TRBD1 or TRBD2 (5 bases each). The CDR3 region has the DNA TGTGCCATCAGTGCTCCTCAGGCTGGGACGGATACGCAGTATTTT. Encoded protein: CAISAPQAGTDTQYF.